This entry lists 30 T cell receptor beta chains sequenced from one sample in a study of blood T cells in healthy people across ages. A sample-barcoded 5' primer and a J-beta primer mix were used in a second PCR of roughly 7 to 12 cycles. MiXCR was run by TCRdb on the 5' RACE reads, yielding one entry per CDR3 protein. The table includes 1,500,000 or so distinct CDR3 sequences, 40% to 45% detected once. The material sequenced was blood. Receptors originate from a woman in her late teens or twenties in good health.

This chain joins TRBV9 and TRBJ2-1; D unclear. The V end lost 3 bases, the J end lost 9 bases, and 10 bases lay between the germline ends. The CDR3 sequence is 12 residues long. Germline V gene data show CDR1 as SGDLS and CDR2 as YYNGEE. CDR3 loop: CASSGNSSEQFF. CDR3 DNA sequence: TGTGCCAGCAGCGGAAATTCCAGTGAGCAGTTCTTC.

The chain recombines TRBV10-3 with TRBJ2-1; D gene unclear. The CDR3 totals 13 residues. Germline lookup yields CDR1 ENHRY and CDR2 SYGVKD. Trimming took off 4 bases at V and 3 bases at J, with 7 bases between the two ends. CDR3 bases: TGTGCCATCAGTGTTTCTAGCTACAATGAGCAGTTCTTC. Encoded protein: CAISVSSYNEQFF.

The CDR3 here is CASSKVAAGKPSGANVLTF. The CDR3 DNA reads as TGTGCCAGCAGCAAAGTGGCCGCGGGAAAGCCCTCTGGGGCCAACGTCCTGACTTTC. This rearrangement joins TRBV21-1 to TRBJ2-6; the D call of TRBD2 is as the table states it, not checked on the DNA. TRBV21-1 is a pseudogene segment. The CDR3 spans 19 residues.

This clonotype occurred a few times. CDR3 nucleotides: TGTGCCAGCTCTCCCTACTCAGGGAATTGGGGCACAGATACGCAGTATTTT. Translation: CASSPYSGNWGTDTQYF. The chain uses TRBV18 and TRBJ2-3; D might be TRBD1 (5 bases). The V gene's germline CDR1 is KGHSH and CDR2 LQKENI. Trimming shortened V by 6 bases and J by 1 base, and 20 bases separated the two germline ends. The CDR3 runs 17 residues.

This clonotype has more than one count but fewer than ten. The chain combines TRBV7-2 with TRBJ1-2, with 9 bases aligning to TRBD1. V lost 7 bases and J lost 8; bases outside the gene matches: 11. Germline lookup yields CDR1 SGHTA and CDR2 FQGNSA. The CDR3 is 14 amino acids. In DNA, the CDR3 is TGTGCCAGCATTCCTCGCAGGGGACAGGGCGGCTACACCTTC. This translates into CASIPRRGQGGYTF.

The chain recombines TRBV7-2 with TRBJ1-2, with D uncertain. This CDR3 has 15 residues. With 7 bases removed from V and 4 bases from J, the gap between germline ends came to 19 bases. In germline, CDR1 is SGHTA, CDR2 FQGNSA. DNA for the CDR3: TGTGCCAGCACCCCTGAAGGAGCGTACCTCTATGGCTACACCTTC. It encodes CASTPEGAYLYGYTF.

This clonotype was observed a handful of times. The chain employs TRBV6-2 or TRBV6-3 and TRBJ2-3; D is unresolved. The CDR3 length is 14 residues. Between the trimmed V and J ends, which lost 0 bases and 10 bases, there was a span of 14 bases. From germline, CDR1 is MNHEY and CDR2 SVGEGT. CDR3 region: CASSYSPSATAQYF. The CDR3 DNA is TGTGCCAGCAGTTACTCCCCTTCAGCCACTGCGCAGTATTTT.

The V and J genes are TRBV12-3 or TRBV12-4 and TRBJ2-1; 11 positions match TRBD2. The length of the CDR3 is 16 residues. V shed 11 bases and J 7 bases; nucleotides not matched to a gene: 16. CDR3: CAGDTPGLAELNEQFF. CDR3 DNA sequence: TGTGCCGGCGATACGCCGGGACTAGCGGAGCTTAATGAGCAGTTCTTC.

This chain's CDR3 is CAWSANEAFF. In DNA, the CDR3 is TGTGCCTGGAGTGCCAATGAAGCTTTCTTT. The chain joins TRBV30 to TRBJ1-1; D is unclear. Per germline, CDR1 GTSNPN and CDR2 SVGIG (reference sequence). Trimming cost V 1 base and J 7 bases, with 4 bases left between them. The CDR3 runs to 10 residues.

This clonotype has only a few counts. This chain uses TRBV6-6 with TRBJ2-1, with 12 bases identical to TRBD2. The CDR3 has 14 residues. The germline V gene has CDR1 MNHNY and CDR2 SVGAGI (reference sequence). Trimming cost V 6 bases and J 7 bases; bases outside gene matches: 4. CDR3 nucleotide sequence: TGTGCCAGCAGGTGGACTAGCGGGGATAATGAGCAGTTCTTC. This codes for CASRWTSGDNEQFF.

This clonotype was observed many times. The DNA for the CDR3 is TGTGCCAGCAGTGAATCTGGGGGCTCCAACTATGGCTACACCTTC. Residues: CASSESGGSNYGYTF. This chain connects TRBV2 to TRBJ1-2, with D possibly matching TRBD1 (6 bases). Per the germline V gene, CDR1 is SNHLY and CDR2 is FYNNEI. The ends were cut back, 2 bases at V and 2 bases at J, with 12 bases in the middle. CDR3 length equals 15 residues.

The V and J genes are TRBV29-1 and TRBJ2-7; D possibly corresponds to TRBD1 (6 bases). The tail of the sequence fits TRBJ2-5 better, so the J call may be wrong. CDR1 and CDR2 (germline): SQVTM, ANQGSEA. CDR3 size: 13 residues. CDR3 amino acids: CSVLTGFMWTQYF. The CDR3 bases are TGCAGCGTTTTAACAGGGTTTATGTGGACCCAGTACTTC.

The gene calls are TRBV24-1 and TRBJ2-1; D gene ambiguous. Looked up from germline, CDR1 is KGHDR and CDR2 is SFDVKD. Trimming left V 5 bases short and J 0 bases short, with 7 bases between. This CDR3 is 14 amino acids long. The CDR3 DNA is TGTGCCACCAGTGCACGGAGCTCCTACAATGAGCAGTTCTTC. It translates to CATSARSSYNEQFF.

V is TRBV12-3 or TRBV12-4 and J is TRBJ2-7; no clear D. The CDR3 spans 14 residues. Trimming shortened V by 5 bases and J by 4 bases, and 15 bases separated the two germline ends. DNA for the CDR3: TGTGCCAGCAGTAACCGACGGGTCTCGTACGAGCAGTACTTC. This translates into CASSNRRVSYEQYF.

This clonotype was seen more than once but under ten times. CDR3 loop: CASSLVGGLAYNEQFF. The DNA for the CDR3 is TGTGCCAGCAGCTTAGTAGGCGGACTCGCCTACAATGAGCAGTTCTTC. The rearrangement uses TRBV7-2 and TRBJ2-1, with a weak D call TRBD2 (5 bases). Trimming left V 1 base short and J 2 bases short, with 12 bases between. Germline V gene lookup returns CDR1 SGHTA and CDR2 FQGNSA. The CDR3 length is 16 residues. Looking up the rest from reference TRBV7-2 and TRBJ2-1 gives the full variable domain: GAGVSQSPSNKVTEKGKDVELRCDPISGHTALYWYRQSLGQGLEFLIYFQGNSAPDKSGLPSDRFSAERTGGSVSTLTIQRTQQEDSAVYLCASSLVGGLAYNEQFFGPGTRLTVL.

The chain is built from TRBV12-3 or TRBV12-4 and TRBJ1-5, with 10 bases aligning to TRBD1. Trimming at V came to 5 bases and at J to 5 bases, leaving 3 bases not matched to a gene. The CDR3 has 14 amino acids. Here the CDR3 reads CASSIDRGHQPQHF. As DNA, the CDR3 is TGTGCCAGCAGTATAGACAGGGGGCATCAGCCCCAGCATTTT.

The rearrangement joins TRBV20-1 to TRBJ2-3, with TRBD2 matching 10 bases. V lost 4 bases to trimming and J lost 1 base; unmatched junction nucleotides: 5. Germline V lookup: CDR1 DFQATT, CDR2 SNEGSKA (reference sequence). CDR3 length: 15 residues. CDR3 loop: CSANSGLAGTDTQYF. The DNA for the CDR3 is TGCAGTGCTAATTCAGGACTAGCGGGCACAGATACGCAGTATTTT.

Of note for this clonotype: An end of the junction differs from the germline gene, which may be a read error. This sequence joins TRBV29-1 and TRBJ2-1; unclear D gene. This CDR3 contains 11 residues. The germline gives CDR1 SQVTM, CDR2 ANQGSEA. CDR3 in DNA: TGCGGCGTTTATTCCTACAATGAGCAGTTCTTC. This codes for CGVYSYNEQFF.

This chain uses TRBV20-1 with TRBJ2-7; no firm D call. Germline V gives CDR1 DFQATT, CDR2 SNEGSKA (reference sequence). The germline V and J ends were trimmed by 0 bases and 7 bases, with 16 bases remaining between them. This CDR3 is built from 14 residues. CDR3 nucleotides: TGCAGTGCTAGAGATCGGCTAGGAGACAATGAGCAGTACTTC. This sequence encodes CSARDRLGDNEQYF.

CDR3 residues: CASTLGADTEAFF. The CDR3 coding sequence is TGTGCCAGCACCCTCGGGGCGGACACTGAAGCTTTCTTT. The chain has TRBV6-6 and TRBJ1-1; tentative D call: TRBD1 (5 bases). This CDR3 region has 13 residues. Germline lookup yields CDR1 MNHNY and CDR2 SVGAGI (reference sequence). V was pared by 7 bases and J by 3 bases, with 12 bases between.

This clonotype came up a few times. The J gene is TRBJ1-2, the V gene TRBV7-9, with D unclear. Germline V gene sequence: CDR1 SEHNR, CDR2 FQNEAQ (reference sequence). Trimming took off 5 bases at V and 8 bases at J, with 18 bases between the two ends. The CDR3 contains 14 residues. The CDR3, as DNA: TGTGCCAGCAGCCTCGACGGGCTGCACTTAGGCTACACCTTC. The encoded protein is CASSLDGLHLGYTF. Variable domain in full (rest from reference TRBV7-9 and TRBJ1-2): DTGVSQNPRHKITKRGQNVTFRCDPISEHNRLYWYRQTLGQGPEFLTYFQNEAQLEKSRLLSDRFSAERPKGSFSTLEIQRTEQGDSAMYLCASSLDGLHLGYTFGSGTRLTVV.

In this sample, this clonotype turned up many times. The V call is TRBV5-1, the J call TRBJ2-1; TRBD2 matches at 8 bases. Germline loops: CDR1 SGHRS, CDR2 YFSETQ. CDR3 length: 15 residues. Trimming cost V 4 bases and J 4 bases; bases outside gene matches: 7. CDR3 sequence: CASSLLAVPYNEQFF. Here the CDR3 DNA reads TGCGCCAGCAGCCTACTAGCGGTTCCTTACAATGAGCAGTTCTTC.

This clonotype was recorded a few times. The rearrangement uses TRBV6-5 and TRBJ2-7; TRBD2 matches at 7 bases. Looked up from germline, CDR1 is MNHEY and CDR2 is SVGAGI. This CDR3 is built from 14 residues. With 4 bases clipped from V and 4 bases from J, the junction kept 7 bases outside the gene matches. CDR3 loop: CASSSWDGGYEQYF. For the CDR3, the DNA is TGTGCCAGCAGTTCTTGGGACGGGGGGTACGAGCAGTACTTC.

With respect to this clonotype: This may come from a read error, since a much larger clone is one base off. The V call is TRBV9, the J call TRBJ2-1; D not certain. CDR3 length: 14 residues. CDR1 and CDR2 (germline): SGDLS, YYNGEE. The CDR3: CASSPRPQWNEQVF. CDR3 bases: TGTGCCAGCAGCCCCCGGCCCCAGTGGAATGAGCAGGTCTTC.

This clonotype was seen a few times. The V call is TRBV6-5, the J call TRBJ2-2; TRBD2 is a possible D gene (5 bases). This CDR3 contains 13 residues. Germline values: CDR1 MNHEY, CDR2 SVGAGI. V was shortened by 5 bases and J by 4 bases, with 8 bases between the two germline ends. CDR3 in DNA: TGTGCCAGCAGTCAAGGGAGCACCGGGGAGCTGTTTTTT. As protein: CASSQGSTGELFF.

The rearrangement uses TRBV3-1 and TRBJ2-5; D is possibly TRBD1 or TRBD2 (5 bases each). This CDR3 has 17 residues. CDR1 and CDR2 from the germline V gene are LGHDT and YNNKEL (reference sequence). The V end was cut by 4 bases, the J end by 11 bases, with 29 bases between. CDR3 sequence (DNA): TGTGCCAGCAGCCCGACTGGGGGACCCATTAATAGCAATGAGCAGTACTTC. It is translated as CASSPTGGPINSNEQYF.

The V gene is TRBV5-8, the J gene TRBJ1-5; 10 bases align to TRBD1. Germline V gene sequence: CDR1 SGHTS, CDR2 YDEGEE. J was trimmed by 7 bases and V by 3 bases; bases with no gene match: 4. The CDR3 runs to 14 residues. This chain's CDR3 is CASSYGTGAQPQHF. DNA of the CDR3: TGTGCCAGCAGCTACGGGACAGGGGCCCAGCCCCAGCATTTT. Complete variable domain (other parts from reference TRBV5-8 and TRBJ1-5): EAGVTQSPTHLIKTRGQQATLRCSPISGHTSVYWYQQALGLGLQFLLWYDEGEERNRGNFPPRFSGRQFPNYSSELNVNALELEDSALYLCASSYGTGAQPQHFGDGTRLSIL.

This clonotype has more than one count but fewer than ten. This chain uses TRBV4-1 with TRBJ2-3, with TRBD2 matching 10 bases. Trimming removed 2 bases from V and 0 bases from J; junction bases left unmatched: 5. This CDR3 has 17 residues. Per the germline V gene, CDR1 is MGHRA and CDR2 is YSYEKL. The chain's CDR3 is CASSQNRLAGSTDTQYF. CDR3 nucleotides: TGCGCCAGCAGCCAAAACCGACTAGCGGGTAGCACAGATACGCAGTATTTT.

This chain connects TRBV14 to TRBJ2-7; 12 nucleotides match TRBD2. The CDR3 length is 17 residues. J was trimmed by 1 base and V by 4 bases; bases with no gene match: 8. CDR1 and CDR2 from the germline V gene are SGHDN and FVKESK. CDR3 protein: CASSRRLAGAWSYEQYF. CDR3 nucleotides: TGTGCCAGCAGCCGACGACTAGCGGGAGCTTGGTCCTACGAGCAGTACTTC.

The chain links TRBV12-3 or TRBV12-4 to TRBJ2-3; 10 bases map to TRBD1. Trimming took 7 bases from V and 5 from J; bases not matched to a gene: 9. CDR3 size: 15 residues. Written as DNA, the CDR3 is TGTGCCAGCAACCCCGGGACAGGGGCGGGAGATACGCAGTATTTT. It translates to CASNPGTGAGDTQYF.